This TCR beta chain was sequenced during a study of a mutant IDH1 vaccine in newly diagnosed glioma. Study at large: Patients underwent eight vaccinations, which took place in weeks 1, 3, 5, 7, 11, 15, 19 and 23. Following radiotherapy alone, or alongside temozolomide cycles, vaccination was started after an interval of 4-6 weeks.

In the case of this clone: What it recognizes is unknown.

Regarding time point: week 11, during vaccination. All doses held 300 ug of mutant IDH1 20-mer peptide, with topical imiquimod. Clones were sequenced by immunoSEQ multiplex PCR, and TCRdb holds only the in-frame ones, with some missing. This table has over 95,000 clones, about nine tenths appearing once. This CDR3 is 12 amino acids long. Trimming removed 1 base from V and 10 bases from J, with 5 bases in between. Germline values: CDR1 MGHRA, CDR2 YSYEKL. The receptor was isolated from a woman aged 50 to 65 with glioma. The chain has TRBV4-1 and TRBJ1-6, with D unresolved. The sample here was PBMCs, taken from a glioma patient whose treatment included an IDH1 peptide vaccine. The CDR3 loop reads CASSQVGSPLHF. The CDR3 DNA sequence: TGCGCCAGCAGCCAAGTTGGGTCACCCCTCCACTTT.